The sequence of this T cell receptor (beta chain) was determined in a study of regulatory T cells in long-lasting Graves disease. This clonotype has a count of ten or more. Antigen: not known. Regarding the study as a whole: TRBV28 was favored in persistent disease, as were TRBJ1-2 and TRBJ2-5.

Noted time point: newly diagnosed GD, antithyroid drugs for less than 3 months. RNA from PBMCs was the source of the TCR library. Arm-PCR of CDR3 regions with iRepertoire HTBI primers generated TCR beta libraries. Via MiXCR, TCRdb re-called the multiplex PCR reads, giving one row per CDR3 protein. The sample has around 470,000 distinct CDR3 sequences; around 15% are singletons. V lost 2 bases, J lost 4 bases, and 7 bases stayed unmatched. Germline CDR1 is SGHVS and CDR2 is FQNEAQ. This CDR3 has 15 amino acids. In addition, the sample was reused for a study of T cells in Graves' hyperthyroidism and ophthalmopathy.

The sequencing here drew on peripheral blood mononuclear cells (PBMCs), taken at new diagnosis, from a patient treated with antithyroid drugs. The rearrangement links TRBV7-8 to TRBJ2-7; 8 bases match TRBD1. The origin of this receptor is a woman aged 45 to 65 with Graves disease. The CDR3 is CASSLLGTGLYEQYF. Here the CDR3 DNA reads TGTGCCAGCAGCTTATTGGGGACAGGTTTGTACGAGCAGTACTTC.